The rows below give T cell receptor beta chains drawn from one sample of a study of cytomegalovirus exposure and HLA in healthy donors. Method: immunoSEQ multiplex PCR; TCRdb's copy keeps in-frame clones and lacks some. This sample has about 190,000 clones, with approximately 79% found just once. The sequencing input was PBMCs. Receptor source: a woman under 30 in good health and CMV-seronegative. CDR3s include the opening cysteine and the closing phenylalanine or tryptophan. A D gene is named only where the DNA matches it firmly. The listing skips clone size in some rows; elsewhere it reads once, few, many or a size class.

len: 16; j_gene: TRBJ1-4; d_gene: TRBD1; abundance: few; v_gene: TRBV6-6; CDR3nt: TGTGCCAGCAGTTACTATGCCGGGACAGAGAATGAAAAACTGTTTTTT; CDR3aa: CASSYYAGTENEKLFF
len: 13; j_gene: TRBJ1-1; d_gene: .; abundance: few; v_gene: TRBV7-9; CDR3nt: TGTGCCAGCAGCGCGACAGTGAACACTGAAGCTTTCTTT; CDR3aa: CASSATVNTEAFF
len: 11; j_gene: TRBJ2-7; d_gene: .; abundance: .; v_gene: TRBV19; CDR3nt: TGTGCCAGTAGTATTTCGAGCGAGCAGTACTTC; CDR3aa: CASSISSEQYF
len: 12; j_gene: TRBJ1-5; d_gene: .; abundance: .; v_gene: TRBV5-8; CDR3nt: TGTGCCAGCAGCTCAGGGATTCAGCCCCAGCATTTT; CDR3aa: CASSSGIQPQHF
len: 14; j_gene: TRBJ1-2; d_gene: TRBD1; abundance: few; v_gene: TRBV9; CDR3nt: TGTGCCAGCAGGGGAGACAGGGGGCTCTATGGCTACACCTTC; CDR3aa: CASRGDRGLYGYTF
len: 14; j_gene: TRBJ1-1; d_gene: .; abundance: .; v_gene: TRBV28; CDR3nt: TGTGCCAGCACAACGGGGGGGACCGTCACTGAAGCTTTCTTT; CDR3aa: CASTTGGTVTEAFF
len: 15; j_gene: TRBJ2-7; d_gene: TRBD1; abundance: .; v_gene: TRBV2; CDR3nt: TGTGCCAGCGCCGGGACAGGGGGATTGTCATCGGAGCAGTACTTC; CDR3aa: CASAGTGGLSSEQYF
len: 13; j_gene: TRBJ1-6; d_gene: .; abundance: .; v_gene: TRBV5-1; CDR3nt: TGCGCCAGCAGCCCAGGGCTCAATTCACCCCTCCACTTT; CDR3aa: CASSPGLNSPLHF
len: 16; j_gene: TRBJ1-2; d_gene: TRBD1; abundance: .; v_gene: TRBV11-2; CDR3nt: TGTGCCAGCAGCACTACTTCCGGGACAGGGTTTTATGGCTACACCTTC; CDR3aa: CASSTTSGTGFYGYTF
len: 15; j_gene: TRBJ1-6; d_gene: TRBD1; abundance: .; v_gene: TRBV9; CDR3nt: TGTGCCAGCAGCGTAGTTACAGGGGGAAATTCACCCCTCCACTTT; CDR3aa: CASSVVTGGNSPLHF
len: 14; j_gene: TRBJ1-1; d_gene: TRBD1; abundance: .; v_gene: TRBV14; CDR3nt: TGTGCCAGCAGCCAAGGAGGACAGGGAACTGAAGCTTTCTTT; CDR3aa: CASSQGGQGTEAFF
len: 17; j_gene: TRBJ1-1; d_gene: .; abundance: .; v_gene: TRBV6-1; CDR3nt: TGTGCCAGCAGTGTCCAACGGGGTGCGAACCCGAACACTGAAGCTTTCTTT; CDR3aa: CASSVQRGANPNTEAFF
len: 15; j_gene: TRBJ2-1; d_gene: .; abundance: .; v_gene: TRBV6-6; CDR3nt: TGTGCCAGCAAGATCGGGAGAAACAGCTACAATGAGCAGTTCTTC; CDR3aa: CASKIGRNSYNEQFF
len: 16; j_gene: TRBJ1-2; d_gene: .; abundance: few; v_gene: TRBV27; CDR3nt: TGTGCCAGCAGGTCCCCCTTCAACAGTTACAACTATGGCTACACCTTC; CDR3aa: CASRSPFNSYNYGYTF
len: 16; j_gene: TRBJ2-3; d_gene: .; abundance: .; v_gene: TRBV4-2; CDR3nt: TGTGCCAGCAGCCAAGGGGCAGCGGCTAGCACAGATACGCAGTATTTT; CDR3aa: CASSQGAAASTDTQYF
len: 15; j_gene: TRBJ2-7; d_gene: TRBD1; abundance: once; v_gene: TRBV2; CDR3nt: TGTGCCAGCAAGAACGATCAGGGGGTCCCCTACGAGCAGTACTTC; CDR3aa: CASKNDQGVPYEQYF
len: 14; j_gene: TRBJ2-2; d_gene: .; abundance: .; v_gene: TRBV6-1; CDR3nt: TGTGCCAGCAGTGCGGACTTGAACACCGGGGAGCTGTTTTTT; CDR3aa: CASSADLNTGELFF
len: 17; j_gene: TRBJ1-3; d_gene: .; abundance: .; v_gene: TRBV5-1; CDR3nt: TGCGCCAGCAGCCGTCGACAGATATCCGCATCTGGAAACACCATATATTTT; CDR3aa: CASSRRQISASGNTIYF
len: 16; j_gene: TRBJ1-2; d_gene: TRBD1; abundance: .; v_gene: TRBV4-3; CDR3nt: TGCGCCAGCAGCCAAGACACGGCAGGGGGCCCGGAGGGCTACACCTTC; CDR3aa: CASSQDTAGGPEGYTF
len: 18; j_gene: TRBJ1-1; d_gene: .; abundance: .; v_gene: TRBV7-9; CDR3nt: TGTTCCAGCAGCTCCGACCCAAGATCCCTACAGGGGAACACTGAAGCTTTCTTT; CDR3aa: CSSSSDPRSLQGNTEAFF
len: 14; j_gene: TRBJ1-5; d_gene: TRBD1; abundance: .; v_gene: TRBV7-8; CDR3nt: TGTGCCAGCAGCCCCTCAGGGGGAAAACAGCCCCAGCATTTT; CDR3aa: CASSPSGGKQPQHF
len: 14; j_gene: TRBJ1-5; d_gene: TRBD1; abundance: few; v_gene: TRBV27; CDR3nt: TGTGCCAGCAGTCCGACAGGGTTGGGTCAGCCCCAGCATTTT; CDR3aa: CASSPTGLGQPQHF
len: 14; j_gene: TRBJ1-2; d_gene: .; abundance: .; v_gene: TRBV11-2; CDR3nt: TGTGCCAGCGGCCGGATTGGACAACTCTTTGGCTACACCTTC; CDR3aa: CASGRIGQLFGYTF
len: 13; j_gene: TRBJ2-7; d_gene: .; abundance: .; v_gene: TRBV7-2; CDR3nt: TGTGCCAGCAGCATCATACTTTTCTACGAGCAGTACTTC; CDR3aa: CASSIILFYEQYF
len: 16; j_gene: TRBJ2-4; d_gene: TRBD2; abundance: .; v_gene: TRBV5-8; CDR3nt: TGTGCCAGCAGCCCCGGGACTAGCGGGCCGACGAATATTCAGTACTTC; CDR3aa: CASSPGTSGPTNIQYF
len: 13; j_gene: TRBJ1-1; d_gene: .; abundance: .; v_gene: TRBV19; CDR3nt: TGTGCCAGTAGTTATGCAACAGTCACTGAAGCTTTCTTT; CDR3aa: CASSYATVTEAFF
len: 17; j_gene: TRBJ2-3; d_gene: TRBD2; abundance: few; v_gene: TRBV11-2; CDR3nt: TGTGCCAGCAGCTGGGCGGGGGGGCAGGTAGGCACAGATACGCAGTATTTT; CDR3aa: CASSWAGGQVGTDTQYF
len: 14; j_gene: TRBJ2-2; d_gene: .; abundance: .; v_gene: TRBV30; CDR3nt: TGTGCCTGGAGTGTACTGCTGAACACCGGGGAGCTGTTTTTT; CDR3aa: CAWSVLLNTGELFF
len: 15; j_gene: TRBJ2-7; d_gene: TRBD2; abundance: once; v_gene: TRBV7-6; CDR3nt: TGTGCCAGCAGCCAATCTAGCGGTCTGGGATACGAGCAGTACTTC; CDR3aa: CASSQSSGLGYEQYF
len: 18; j_gene: TRBJ2-1; d_gene: .; abundance: .; v_gene: TRBV9; CDR3nt: TGTGCCAGCAGCGTAGACCCAGTGCGGGGCGACTCCTACAATGAGCAGTTCTTC; CDR3aa: CASSVDPVRGDSYNEQFF
len: 18; j_gene: TRBJ2-1; d_gene: TRBD2; abundance: .; v_gene: TRBV7-2; CDR3nt: TGTGCCAGCAGCTTAGCTTGGTCACGGGCTAGCGGGAACAATGAGCAGTTCTTC; CDR3aa: CASSLAWSRASGNNEQFF
len: 14; j_gene: TRBJ2-3; d_gene: .; abundance: .; v_gene: TRBV9; CDR3nt: TGTGCCAGCAGCGTAGACAGTAGCACAGATACGCAGTATTTT; CDR3aa: CASSVDSSTDTQYF
len: 13; j_gene: TRBJ1-1; d_gene: .; abundance: .; v_gene: TRBV27; CDR3nt: TGTGCCAGCAGTCCATCAGGACTCCTCAGCGGCTTCTTT; CDR3aa: CASSPSGLLSGFF
len: 15; j_gene: TRBJ2-2; d_gene: TRBD1; abundance: .; v_gene: TRBV7-9; CDR3nt: TGTGCCAGCAGCCTAGGGACAGTGAACACCGGGGAGCTGTTTTTT; CDR3aa: CASSLGTVNTGELFF
len: 12; j_gene: TRBJ2-2; d_gene: .; abundance: .; v_gene: TRBV27; CDR3nt: TGTGCCAGCAGTTTCTCTAGCGGGGAGCTGTTTTTT; CDR3aa: CASSFSSGELFF
len: 16; j_gene: TRBJ2-5; d_gene: TRBD1; abundance: .; v_gene: TRBV7-9; CDR3nt: TGTGCCAGCAGCCCCCGGACAGGGCAGGATCAAGAGACCCAGTACTTC; CDR3aa: CASSPRTGQDQETQYF
len: 15; j_gene: TRBJ2-2; d_gene: .; abundance: .; v_gene: TRBV6-5; CDR3nt: TGTGCCAGCAGTAGACCAGGGGTGAACACCGGGGAGCTGTTTTTT; CDR3aa: CASSRPGVNTGELFF
len: 14; j_gene: TRBJ2-2; d_gene: TRBD1; abundance: once; v_gene: TRBV10-2; CDR3nt: TGCGCCGTAAGGCCTGAGCAGGGGGCCGGGGAGCTGTTTTTT; CDR3aa: CAVRPEQGAGELFF
len: 15; j_gene: TRBJ2-1; d_gene: TRBD1; abundance: .; v_gene: TRBV25-1; CDR3nt: TGTGCCAGCAGTGAACTAGGGACAGAAAACAATGAGCAGTTCTTC; CDR3aa: CASSELGTENNEQFF
len: 13; j_gene: TRBJ2-5; d_gene: .; abundance: .; v_gene: TRBV7-8; CDR3nt: TGTGCCAGCAGCTTAGTGCAGGGTTGGACCCAGTACTTC; CDR3aa: CASSLVQGWTQYF
len: 15; j_gene: TRBJ2-7; d_gene: TRBD1; abundance: few; v_gene: TRBV5-6; CDR3nt: TGTGCCAGCAGCCTCCCCGGGACAGGAGCCTACGAGCAGTACTTC; CDR3aa: CASSLPGTGAYEQYF
len: 15; j_gene: TRBJ2-7; d_gene: TRBD1; abundance: .; v_gene: TRBV5-4; CDR3nt: TGTGCCAGCAGCACGGCCGGGACAGGGCTCCACGAGCAGTACTTC; CDR3aa: CASSTAGTGLHEQYF
len: 14; j_gene: TRBJ1-5; d_gene: .; abundance: .; v_gene: TRBV19; CDR3nt: TGTGCCAGTAGTTTGAGAGCGGGCAATCAGCCCCAGCATTTT; CDR3aa: CASSLRAGNQPQHF
len: 14; j_gene: TRBJ1-5; d_gene: .; abundance: few; v_gene: TRBV6-5; CDR3nt: TGTGCCAGCAGTCGGACAGATAGCAATCAGCCCCAGCATTTT; CDR3aa: CASSRTDSNQPQHF
len: 14; j_gene: TRBJ2-7; d_gene: .; abundance: .; v_gene: TRBV6-6; CDR3nt: TGTGCCAGCAGCCACCGACTAGGTTCCTACGAGCAGTACTTC; CDR3aa: CASSHRLGSYEQYF
len: 15; j_gene: TRBJ2-3; d_gene: TRBD2; abundance: .; v_gene: TRBV7-9; CDR3nt: TGTGCCAGCAGTCCCCTCAGCGGGGGCACAGATACGCAGTATTTT; CDR3aa: CASSPLSGGTDTQYF
len: 16; j_gene: TRBJ1-5; d_gene: .; abundance: once; v_gene: TRBV4-1; CDR3nt: TGCGCCAGCAGCCATGTAGTGTCGGGGAGCAATCAGCCCCAGCATTTT; CDR3aa: CASSHVVSGSNQPQHF
len: 13; j_gene: TRBJ1-2; d_gene: TRBD1; abundance: .; v_gene: TRBV23-1; CDR3nt: TGCGCCACCGCACTAGACAGGGGGCGAGGCTACACCTTC; CDR3aa: CATALDRGRGYTF
len: 17; j_gene: TRBJ2-5; d_gene: TRBD1; abundance: .; v_gene: TRBV11-2; CDR3nt: TGTGCCAGCAGCTTAGATCCGGGACAGGGGTTCCAAGAGACCCAGTACTTC; CDR3aa: CASSLDPGQGFQETQYF
len: 15; j_gene: TRBJ2-2; d_gene: .; abundance: .; v_gene: TRBV18; CDR3nt: TGTGCCAGCTCGCCCCAGGGCGTGGGCACCGGGGAGCTGTTTTTT; CDR3aa: CASSPQGVGTGELFF
len: 16; j_gene: TRBJ1-3; d_gene: .; abundance: .; v_gene: TRBV5-1; CDR3nt: TGCGCCAGCAGCTTGATGAGCAGGGGACCTGGAAACACCATATATTTT; CDR3aa: CASSLMSRGPGNTIYF
len: 15; j_gene: TRBJ1-6; d_gene: .; abundance: .; v_gene: TRBV6-4; CDR3nt: TGTGCCAGCAGTGTCTCGAATTGGGGCGATTCACCCCTCCACTTT; CDR3aa: CASSVSNWGDSPLHF
len: 14; j_gene: TRBJ1-6; d_gene: TRBD1; abundance: .; v_gene: TRBV5-1; CDR3nt: TGCGCCAGCAGCATTGGACAGGTCAATTCACCCCTCCACTTT; CDR3aa: CASSIGQVNSPLHF
len: 14; j_gene: TRBJ2-5; d_gene: .; abundance: .; v_gene: TRBV29-1; CDR3nt: TGCAGCGTTGATTACTACTTAGTCCAAGAGACCCAGTACTTC; CDR3aa: CSVDYYLVQETQYF